This T cell receptor beta chain emerged from a study of early T cells in non-severe SARS-CoV-2 infection. Unique molecular identifiers were added to individual cDNA molecules. In TCRdb, the 5' RACE reads were re-called with MiXCR into one record per CDR3 protein. Here the sample spans 55,000 to 65,000 distinct CDR3 sequences, 10% to 15% being singletons. The CDR3 is 15 residues long. Trimming cost V 5 bases and J 0 bases, with 11 bases left between them. The clonotype was recovered from an adult who was a healthcare worker with PCR-confirmed SARS-CoV-2 infection or an uninfected control (not recorded which). This sequence joins TRBV12-3 or TRBV12-4 and TRBJ1-3; D might be TRBD1 (5 bases). The input for sequencing was whole blood, taken at baseline. DNA of the CDR3: TGTGCCAGCAGTGGAAGGGGAATCTCTGGAAACACCATATATTTT. It translates to CASSGRGISGNTIYF.